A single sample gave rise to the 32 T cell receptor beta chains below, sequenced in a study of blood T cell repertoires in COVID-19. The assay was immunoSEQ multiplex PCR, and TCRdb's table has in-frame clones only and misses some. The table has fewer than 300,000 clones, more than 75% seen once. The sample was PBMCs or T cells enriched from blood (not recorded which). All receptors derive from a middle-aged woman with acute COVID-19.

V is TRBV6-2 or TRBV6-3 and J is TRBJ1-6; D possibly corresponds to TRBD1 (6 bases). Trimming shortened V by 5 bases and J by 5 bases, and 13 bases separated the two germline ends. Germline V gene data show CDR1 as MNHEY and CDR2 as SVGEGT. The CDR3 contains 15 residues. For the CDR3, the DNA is TGTGCCAGCAGTGATTACAGGGAGAATAATTCACCCCTCCACTTT. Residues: CASSDYRENNSPLHF.

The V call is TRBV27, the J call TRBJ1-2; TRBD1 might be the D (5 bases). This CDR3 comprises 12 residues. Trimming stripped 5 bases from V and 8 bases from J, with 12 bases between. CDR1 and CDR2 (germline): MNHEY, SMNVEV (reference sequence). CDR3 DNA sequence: TGTGCCAGCAGTCCAGACAGAGGCGGCTACACCTTC. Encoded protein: CASSPDRGGYTF.

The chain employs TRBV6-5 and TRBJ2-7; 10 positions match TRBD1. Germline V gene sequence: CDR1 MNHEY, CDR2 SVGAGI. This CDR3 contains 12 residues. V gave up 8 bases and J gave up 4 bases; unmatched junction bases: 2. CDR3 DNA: TGTGCCAGCTGGGGACAGGGGTACGAGCAGTACTTC. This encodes CASWGQGYEQYF.

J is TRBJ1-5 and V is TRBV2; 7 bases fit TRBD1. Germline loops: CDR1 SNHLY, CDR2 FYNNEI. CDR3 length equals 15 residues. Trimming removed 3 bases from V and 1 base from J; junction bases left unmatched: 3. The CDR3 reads CASSDLGQSNQPQHF. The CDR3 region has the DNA TGTGCCAGCAGTGATCTGGGACAGAGCAATCAGCCCCAGCATTTT.

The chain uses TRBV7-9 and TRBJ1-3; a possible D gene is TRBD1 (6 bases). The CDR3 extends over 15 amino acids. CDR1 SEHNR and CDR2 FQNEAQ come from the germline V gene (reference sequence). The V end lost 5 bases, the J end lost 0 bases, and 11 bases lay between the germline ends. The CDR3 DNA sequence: TGTGCCAGCAGCCCGGGACAAAACTCTGGAAACACCATATATTTT. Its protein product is CASSPGQNSGNTIYF.

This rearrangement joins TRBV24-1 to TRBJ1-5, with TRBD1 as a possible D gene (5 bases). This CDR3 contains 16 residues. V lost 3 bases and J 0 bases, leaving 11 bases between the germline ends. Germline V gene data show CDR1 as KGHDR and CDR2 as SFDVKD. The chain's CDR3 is CATSDGTRGSNQPQHF. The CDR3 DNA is TGTGCCACCAGTGATGGGACTCGGGGTAGCAATCAGCCCCAGCATTTT.

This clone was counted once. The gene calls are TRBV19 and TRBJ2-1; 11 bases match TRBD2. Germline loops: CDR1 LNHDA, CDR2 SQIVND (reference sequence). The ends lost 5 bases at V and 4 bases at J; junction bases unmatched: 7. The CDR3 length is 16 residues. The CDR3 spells CASSALSGGGYNEQFF. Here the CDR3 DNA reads TGTGCCAGTAGTGCCCTTAGCGGGGGGGGGTACAATGAGCAGTTCTTC.

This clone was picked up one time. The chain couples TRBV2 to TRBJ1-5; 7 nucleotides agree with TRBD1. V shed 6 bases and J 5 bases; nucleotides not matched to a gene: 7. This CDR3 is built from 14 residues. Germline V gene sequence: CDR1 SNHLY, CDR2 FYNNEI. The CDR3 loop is CASSNRQGHQPQHF. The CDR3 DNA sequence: TGTGCCAGCAGCAATAGACAGGGTCATCAGCCCCAGCATTTT.

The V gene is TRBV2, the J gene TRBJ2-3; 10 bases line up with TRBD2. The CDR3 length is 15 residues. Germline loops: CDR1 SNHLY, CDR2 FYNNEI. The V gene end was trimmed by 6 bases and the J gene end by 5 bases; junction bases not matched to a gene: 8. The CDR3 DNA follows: TGTGCCAGCAGAAGCGGGGGGGCCGCGGGAGATACGCAGTATTTT. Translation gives CASRSGGAAGDTQYF.

The CDR3 reads CASSQGAIYEQYF. Here the CDR3 DNA reads TGTGCCAGCTCACAGGGGGCAATCTACGAGCAGTACTTC. This chain connects TRBV18 to TRBJ2-7; the match to TRBD1 covers 7 bases. Germline V gene lookup returns CDR1 KGHSH and CDR2 LQKENI. The CDR3 is 13 residues long. J gave up 3 bases and V 4 bases, and 3 bases lay outside the gene matches. The full variable domain, rest sourced from reference TRBV18 and TRBJ2-7, is NAGVMQNPRHLVRRRGQEARLRCSPMKGHSHVYWYRQLPEEGLKFMVYLQKENIIDESGMPKERFSAEFPKEGPSILRIQQVVRGDSAAYFCASSQGAIYEQYFGPGTRLTVT.

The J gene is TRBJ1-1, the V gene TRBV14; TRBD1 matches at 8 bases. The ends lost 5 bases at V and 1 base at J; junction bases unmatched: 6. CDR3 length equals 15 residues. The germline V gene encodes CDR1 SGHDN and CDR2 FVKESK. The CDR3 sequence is CASSTRTGWNTEAFF. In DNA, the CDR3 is TGTGCCAGCAGCACCCGGACAGGGTGGAACACTGAAGCTTTCTTT.

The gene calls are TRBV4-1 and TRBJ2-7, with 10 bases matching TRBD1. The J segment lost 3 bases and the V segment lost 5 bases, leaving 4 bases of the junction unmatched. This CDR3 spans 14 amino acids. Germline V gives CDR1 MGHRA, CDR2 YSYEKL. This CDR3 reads CASSIGTGVYEQYF. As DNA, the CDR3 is TGCGCCAGCAGCATCGGGACAGGGGTCTACGAGCAGTACTTC.

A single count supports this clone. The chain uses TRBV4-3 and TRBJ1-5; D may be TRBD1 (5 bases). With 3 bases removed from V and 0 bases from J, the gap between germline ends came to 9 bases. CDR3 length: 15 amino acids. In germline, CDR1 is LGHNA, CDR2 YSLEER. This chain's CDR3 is CASSQGGDSNQPQHF. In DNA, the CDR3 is TGCGCCAGCAGCCAGGGGGGGGATAGCAATCAGCCCCAGCATTTT.

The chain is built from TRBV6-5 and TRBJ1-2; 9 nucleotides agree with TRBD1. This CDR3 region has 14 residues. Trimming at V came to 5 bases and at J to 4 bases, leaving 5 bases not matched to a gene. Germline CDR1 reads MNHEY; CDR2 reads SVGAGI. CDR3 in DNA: TGTGCCAGCAGTCGGGACAGGGAGAGCTATGGCTACACCTTC. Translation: CASSRDRESYGYTF.

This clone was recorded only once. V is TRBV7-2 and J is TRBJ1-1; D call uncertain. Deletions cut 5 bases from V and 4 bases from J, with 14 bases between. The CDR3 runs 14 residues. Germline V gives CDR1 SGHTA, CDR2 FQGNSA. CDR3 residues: CASSPRTDPTEAFF. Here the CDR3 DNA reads TGTGCCAGCAGCCCGAGGACTGATCCCACTGAAGCTTTCTTT.

DNA for the CDR3: TGTGCCAGCAGTGAAGCGCTTCCCAGCCGGGACAGGGTGAACACTGAAGCTTTCTTT. It codes for CASSEALPSRDRVNTEAFF. The chain has TRBV6-1 and TRBJ1-1, with 9 positions matching TRBD1. This CDR3 is built from 19 residues. The V gene's germline CDR1 is MNHNS and CDR2 SASEGT. The V gene end was trimmed by 0 bases and the J gene end by 0 bases; junction bases not matched to a gene: 11.

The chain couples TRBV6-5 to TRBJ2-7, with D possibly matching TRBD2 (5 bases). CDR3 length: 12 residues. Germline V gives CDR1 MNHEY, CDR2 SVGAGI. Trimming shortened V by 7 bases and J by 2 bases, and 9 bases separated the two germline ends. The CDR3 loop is CASTPRAYEQYF. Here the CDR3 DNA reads TGTGCCAGCACCCCGAGGGCCTACGAGCAGTACTTC.

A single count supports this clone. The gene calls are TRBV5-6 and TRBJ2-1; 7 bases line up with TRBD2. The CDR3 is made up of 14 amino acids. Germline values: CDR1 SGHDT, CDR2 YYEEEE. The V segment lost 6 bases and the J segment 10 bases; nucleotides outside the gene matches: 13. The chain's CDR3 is CASKWRGQGGEQFF. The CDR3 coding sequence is TGTGCCAGCAAGTGGAGAGGGCAGGGAGGGGAGCAGTTCTTC.

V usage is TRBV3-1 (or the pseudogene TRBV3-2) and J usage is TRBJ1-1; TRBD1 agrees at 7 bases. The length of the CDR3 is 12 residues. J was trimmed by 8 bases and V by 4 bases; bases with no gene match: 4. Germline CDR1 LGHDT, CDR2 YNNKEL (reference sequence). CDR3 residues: CASSRSQGEAFF. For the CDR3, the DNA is TGTGCCAGCAGCCGTTCACAGGGGGAAGCTTTCTTT.

CDR3 in amino acids: CATSGTGTGDNEQFF. The CDR3 region has the DNA TGTGCCACCAGCGGAACCGGGACAGGCGACAATGAGCAGTTCTTC. The gene calls are TRBV15 and TRBJ2-1; 8 bases are a match to TRBD1. Germline CDR1 LNHNV, CDR2 YYDKDF (reference sequence). V lost 5 bases, J lost 5 bases, and 8 bases stayed unmatched. The CDR3 extends over 15 amino acids.

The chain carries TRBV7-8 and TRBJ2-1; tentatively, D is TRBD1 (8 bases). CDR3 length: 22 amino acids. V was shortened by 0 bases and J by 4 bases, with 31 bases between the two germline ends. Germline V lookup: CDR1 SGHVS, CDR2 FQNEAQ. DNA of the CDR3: TGTGCCAGCAGCTTAGCATGGTGGGGGGGAATTTTAGGACAGGGAAAATACAATGAGCAGTTCTTC. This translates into CASSLAWWGGILGQGKYNEQFF. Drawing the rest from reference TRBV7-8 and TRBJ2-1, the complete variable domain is GAGVSQSPRYKVAKRGQDVALRCDPISGHVSLFWYQQALGQGPEFLTYFQNEAQLDKSGLPSDRFFAERPEGSVSTLKIQRTQQEDSAVYLCASSLAWWGGILGQGKYNEQFFGPGTRLTVL.

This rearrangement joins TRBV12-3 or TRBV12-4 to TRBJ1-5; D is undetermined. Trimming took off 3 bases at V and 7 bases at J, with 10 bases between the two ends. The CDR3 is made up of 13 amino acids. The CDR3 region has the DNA TGTGCCAGCAGTTTGCCCGGGAACCAGCCCCAGCATTTT. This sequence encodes CASSLPGNQPQHF.

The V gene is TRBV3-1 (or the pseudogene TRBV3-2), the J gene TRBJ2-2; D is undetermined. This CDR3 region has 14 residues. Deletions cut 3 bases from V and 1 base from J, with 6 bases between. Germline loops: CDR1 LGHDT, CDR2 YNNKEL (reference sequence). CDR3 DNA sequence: TGTGCCAGCAGCCAGGGCAGGAACACCGGGGAGCTGTTTTTT. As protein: CASSQGRNTGELFF.

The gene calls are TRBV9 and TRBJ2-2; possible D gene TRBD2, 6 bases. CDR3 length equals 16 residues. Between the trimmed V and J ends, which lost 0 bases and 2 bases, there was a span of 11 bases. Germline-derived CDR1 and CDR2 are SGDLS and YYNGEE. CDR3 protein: CASSVGVAANTGELFF. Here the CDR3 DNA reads TGTGCCAGCAGCGTAGGCGTAGCGGCCAACACCGGGGAGCTGTTTTTT. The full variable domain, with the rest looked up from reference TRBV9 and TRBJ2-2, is DSGVTQTPKHLITATGQRVTLRCSPRSGDLSVYWYQQSLDQGLQFLIQYYNGEERAKGNILERFSAQQFPDLHSELNLSSLELGDSALYFCASSVGVAANTGELFFGEGSRLTVL.

The CDR3 bases are TGTGCCAGCAGTGAATCGGGAAGCGGTACCCCCTACGAGCAGTACTTC. Translated: CASSESGSGTPYEQYF. This rearrangement joins TRBV25-1 to TRBJ2-7; TRBD2 might be the D (5 bases). Trimming removed 1 base at V and 2 bases at J, with 15 bases between. The CDR3 contains 16 residues. In germline, CDR1 is MGHDK, CDR2 SYGVNS.

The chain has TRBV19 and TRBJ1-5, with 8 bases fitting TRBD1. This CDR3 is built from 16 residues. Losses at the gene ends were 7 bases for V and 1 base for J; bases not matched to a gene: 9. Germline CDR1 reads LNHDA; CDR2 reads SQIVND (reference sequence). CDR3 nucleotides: TGTGCCAGTACCTCAGGGGGCAGGGGGAGCAATCAGCCCCAGCATTTT. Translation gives CASTSGGRGSNQPQHF.

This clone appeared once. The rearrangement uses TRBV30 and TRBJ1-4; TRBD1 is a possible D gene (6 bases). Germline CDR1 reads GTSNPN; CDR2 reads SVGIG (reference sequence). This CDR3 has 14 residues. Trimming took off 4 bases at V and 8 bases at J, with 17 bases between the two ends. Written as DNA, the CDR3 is TGTGCCTGGAAGGGGGAGAGGGTTGGAGAAAAACTGTTTTTT. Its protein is CAWKGERVGEKLFF.

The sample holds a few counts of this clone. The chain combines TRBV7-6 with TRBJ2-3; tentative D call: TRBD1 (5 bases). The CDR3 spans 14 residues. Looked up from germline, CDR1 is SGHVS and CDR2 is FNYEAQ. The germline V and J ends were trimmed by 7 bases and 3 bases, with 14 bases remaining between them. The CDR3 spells CASTEWTTTDTQYF. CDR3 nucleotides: TGTGCCAGCACCGAGTGGACAACTACAGATACGCAGTATTTT.

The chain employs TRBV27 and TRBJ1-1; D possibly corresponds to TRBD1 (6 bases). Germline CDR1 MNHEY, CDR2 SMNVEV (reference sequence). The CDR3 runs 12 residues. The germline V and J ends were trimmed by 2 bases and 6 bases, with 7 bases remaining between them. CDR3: CASSLPGAEAFF. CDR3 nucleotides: TGTGCCAGCAGTTTACCAGGGGCTGAAGCTTTCTTT.

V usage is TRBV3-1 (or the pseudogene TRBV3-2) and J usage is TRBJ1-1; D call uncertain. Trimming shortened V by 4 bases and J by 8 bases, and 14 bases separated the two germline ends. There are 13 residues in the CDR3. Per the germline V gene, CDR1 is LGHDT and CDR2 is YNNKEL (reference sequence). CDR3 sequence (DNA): TGTGCCAGCAGCCCCGCCAGGCGATTGGAAGCTTTCTTT. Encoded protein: CASSPARRLEAFF.

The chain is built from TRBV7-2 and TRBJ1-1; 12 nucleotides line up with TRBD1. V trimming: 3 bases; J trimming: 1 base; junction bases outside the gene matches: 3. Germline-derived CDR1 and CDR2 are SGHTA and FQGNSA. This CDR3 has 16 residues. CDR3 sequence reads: CASSFGTGGRNTEAFF. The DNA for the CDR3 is TGTGCCAGCAGCTTTGGGACAGGGGGCCGGAACACTGAAGCTTTCTTT.

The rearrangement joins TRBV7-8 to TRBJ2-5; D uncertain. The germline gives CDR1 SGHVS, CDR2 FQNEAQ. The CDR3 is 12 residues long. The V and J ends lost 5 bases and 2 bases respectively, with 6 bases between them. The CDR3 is CASSLQQETQYF. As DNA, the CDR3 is TGTGCCAGCAGCCTCCAACAAGAGACCCAGTACTTC.